The present T cell receptor (beta chain) was sequenced within a study of cytotoxic CD8 clonotypes in ibrutinib-treated CLL. Turning to the study itself: Response samples were obtained once patients had received a median 12 months of treatment, range 6 to 36.

V trimming: 4 bases; J trimming: 3 bases; junction bases outside the gene matches: 6. The CDR3 extends over 14 amino acids. Germline assignment: CDR1 SGHTA and CDR2 FQGNSA. Some clones are missing from TCRdb's copy, which holds only in-frame ones; the method was immunoSEQ multiplex PCR. The table includes 160,000 or so clones, 84% detected once. V is TRBV7-2 and J is TRBJ2-7, with TRBD2 matching 7 bases. The clonotype was recovered from a human donor with chronic lymphocytic leukemia. The sample was PBMCs, taken after 24 months of ibrutinib treatment. CDR3 residues: CASSSGGGYYEQYF. The CDR3 DNA sequence: TGTGCCAGCAGCTCGGGGGGAGGGTACTACGAGCAGTACTTC.